The rows below give T cell receptor beta chains drawn from one sample of a study of blood T cell repertoires in COVID-19. TCRdb's table, derived via immunoSEQ multiplex PCR, lists solely in-frame clones and lacks some. The data contain some 260,000 clones, roughly 83% of them singletons. The source material was peripheral blood. The receptor source for this set is a man older than 75 with acute or convalescent COVID-19. CDR3s include the opening cysteine and the closing phenylalanine or tryptophan. The D gene is left open where the match is weak. Clone size, where shown, is once, few, many, or a class for clones that have expanded.

D gene,clone size,V gene,J gene,CDR3 DNA,CDR3 protein
NA,NA,TRBV11-1,TRBJ2-1,TGTGCCAGCAGTATTAGCGTGGCGTCCTACAATGAGCAGTTCTTC,CASSISVASYNEQFF
NA,NA,TRBV24-1,TRBJ2-3,TGTGCCACCAGTGATGATACAGGGAGCGCAGATACGCAGTATTTT,CATSDDTGSADTQYF
TRBD1,NA,TRBV27,TRBJ2-1,TGTGCCAGCAGTTCATACGGGACAGGGGGATACAATGAGCAGTTCTTC,CASSSYGTGGYNEQFF
TRBD2,NA,TRBV29-1,TRBJ2-5,TGCAGCGGAAGACTAGCGGGAGCTGGGGGACAAGAGACCCAGTACTTC,CSGRLAGAGGQETQYF
TRBD2,NA,TRBV3-1/TRBV3-2,TRBJ2-7,TGTGCCAGCAGCGCCGGGACTAGCGGAGAGCAGTACTTC,CASSAGTSGEQYF
NA,NA,TRBV14,TRBJ1-1,TGTGCCAGCAGCCCCTTGGGGAGGGTGGACACTGAAGCTTTCTTT,CASSPLGRVDTEAFF
NA,NA,TRBV5-1,TRBJ2-2,TGCGCCAGCAGCTCGGGACACCTCGCGAACACCGGGGAGCTGTTTTTT,CASSSGHLANTGELFF
TRBD1,NA,TRBV28,TRBJ1-6,TGTGCCAGCAGAAGGACAGGGGTTTCCTATAATTCACCCCTCCACTTT,CASRRTGVSYNSPLHF
NA,NA,TRBV19,TRBJ1-6,TGTGCTAGTACCAGCGGCAGGCGCTCCTATAATTCACCCCTCCACTTT,CASTSGRRSYNSPLHF
TRBD2,once,TRBV5-1,TRBJ2-7,TGCGCCAGCAGCTTGGCCGCGGGAGGGCCGACCGAGCAGTACTTC,CASSLAAGGPTEQYF
TRBD1,few,TRBV6-1,TRBJ1-4,TGTGCCAGCAGTGACCAGGGACAGGGAGGCCTGGGTGAAAAACTGTTTTTT,CASSDQGQGGLGEKLFF
TRBD2,NA,TRBV14,TRBJ2-1,TGTGCCAGCAGCCCGGGACTAGCGGGAGTAGCGCAGTTCTTC,CASSPGLAGVAQFF
NA,NA,TRBV10-3,TRBJ1-2,TGTGCCATCAGTGATTCCGGGACTCTCGGGCGAACGGGCTACACCTTC,CAISDSGTLGRTGYTF
NA,NA,TRBV2,TRBJ1-1,TGTGCCAGCAGTGAATGGTCGGGGGGCGACACTGAAGCTTTCTTT,CASSEWSGGDTEAFF